This entry is about one T cell receptor (beta chain). Its antigen is unknown. This record comes from a study of identical twins. Study conclusions and caveats: It was out-of-frame TCR alpha sharing in monozygotic twins that models underestimated.

TCRdb recomputed calls from the 5' RACE reads with MiXCR, one row per CDR3 protein. Among about 460,000 distinct CDR3 sequences listed, 14% were seen once. The CDR3 runs to 16 residues. V was shortened by 3 bases and J by 2 bases, with 17 bases between the two germline ends. CDR1 MGHRA and CDR2 YSYEKL come from the germline V gene. The same specimen was also included in a second study, on yellow fever vaccine responses in identical twins.

Sequencing was performed on CD4+ T cells sorted from blood. The TCR comes from a woman between 18 and 29 years old in good health. The V and J genes are TRBV4-1 and TRBJ2-7, with a tentative D call TRBD1 (5 bases). The CDR3 loop reads CASSHAFLDSAYEQYF. The CDR3 coding sequence is TGCGCCAGCAGCCACGCTTTCCTTGACAGCGCCTACGAGCAGTACTTC.